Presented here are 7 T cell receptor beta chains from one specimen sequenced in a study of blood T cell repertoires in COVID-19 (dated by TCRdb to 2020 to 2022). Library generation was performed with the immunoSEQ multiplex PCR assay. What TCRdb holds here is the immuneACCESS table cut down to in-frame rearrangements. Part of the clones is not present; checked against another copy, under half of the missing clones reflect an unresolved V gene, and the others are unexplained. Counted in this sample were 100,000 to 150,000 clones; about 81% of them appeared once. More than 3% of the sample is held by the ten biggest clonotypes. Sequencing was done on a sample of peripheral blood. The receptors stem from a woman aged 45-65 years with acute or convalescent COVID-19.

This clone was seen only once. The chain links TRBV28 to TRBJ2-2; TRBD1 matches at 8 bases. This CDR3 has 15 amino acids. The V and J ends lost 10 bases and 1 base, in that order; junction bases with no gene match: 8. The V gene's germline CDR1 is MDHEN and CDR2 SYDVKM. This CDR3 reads CATSGQGGNTGELFF. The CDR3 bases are TGTGCCACCTCCGGACAGGGCGGGAACACCGGGGAGCTGTTTTTT.

In DNA, the CDR3 is TGTGCCAGCAGTTACTCGGGGCAGGCGGCCTATGGCTACACCTTC. Its translation: CASSYSGQAAYGYTF. The rearrangement joins TRBV6-5 to TRBJ1-2; D perhaps matches TRBD1 (5 bases). Trimming removed 0 bases from V and 4 bases from J, with 12 bases in between. CDR1 and CDR2 from the germline V gene are MNHEY and SVGAGI. This CDR3 has 15 amino acids.

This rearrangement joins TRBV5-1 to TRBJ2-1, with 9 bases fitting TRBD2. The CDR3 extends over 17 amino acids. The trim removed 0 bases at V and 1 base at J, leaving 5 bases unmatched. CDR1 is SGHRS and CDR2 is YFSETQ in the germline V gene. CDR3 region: CASSLDGAGGSYNEQFF. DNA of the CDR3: TGCGCCAGCAGCTTGGACGGGGCGGGAGGGTCCTACAATGAGCAGTTCTTC.

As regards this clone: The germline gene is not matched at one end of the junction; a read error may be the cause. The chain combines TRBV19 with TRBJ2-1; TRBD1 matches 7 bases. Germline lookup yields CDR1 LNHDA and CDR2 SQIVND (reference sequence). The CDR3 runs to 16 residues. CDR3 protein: CASSIGGDRAGGEQLF. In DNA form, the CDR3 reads TGTGCCAGTAGTATAGGAGGAGACAGGGCCGGAGGTGAGCAGCTCTTC.

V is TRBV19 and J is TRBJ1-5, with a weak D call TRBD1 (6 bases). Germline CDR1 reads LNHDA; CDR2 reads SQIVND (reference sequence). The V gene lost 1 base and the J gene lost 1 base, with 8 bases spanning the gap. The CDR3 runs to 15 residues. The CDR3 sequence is CASSIGQGSNQPQHF. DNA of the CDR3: TGTGCCAGTAGTATAGGGCAGGGGAGCAATCAGCCCCAGCATTTT.

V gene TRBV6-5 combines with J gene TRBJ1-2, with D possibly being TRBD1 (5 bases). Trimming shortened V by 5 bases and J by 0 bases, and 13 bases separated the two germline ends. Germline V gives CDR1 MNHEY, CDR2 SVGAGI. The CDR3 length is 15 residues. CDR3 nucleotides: TGTGCCAGCAGTACCTCGGGACTTCCTAACTATGGCTACACCTTC. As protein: CASSTSGLPNYGYTF.

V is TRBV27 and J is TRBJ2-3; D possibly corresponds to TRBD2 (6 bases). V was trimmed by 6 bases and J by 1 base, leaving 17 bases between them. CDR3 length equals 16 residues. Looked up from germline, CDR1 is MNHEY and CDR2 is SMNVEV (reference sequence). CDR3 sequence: CASSIISGGGTDTQYF. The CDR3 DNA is TGTGCCAGCAGCATAATTAGCGGTGGGGGCACAGATACGCAGTATTTT.